These 20 T cell receptor beta chains were all obtained from the same sample, sequenced in a study of OX40 agonist ivuxolimab in advanced cancers. The assay was immunoSEQ multiplex PCR, and TCRdb's table has in-frame clones only and misses some. The sample has about 77,000 clones, 85% to 90% seen once. The sample here was CD4+ or CD8+ T cells sorted from blood, taken in a trial of the OX40 agonist ivuxolimab. The receptors stem from an adult with an advanced solid tumor such as melanoma, head and neck, liver or kidney cancer.

This clone was counted only a few times. This CDR3 reads CAIRLAGYNEQFF. In DNA form, the CDR3 reads TGTGCCATCCGACTAGCGGGTTACAATGAGCAGTTCTTC. This rearrangement joins TRBV10-3 to TRBJ2-1; TRBD2 agrees at 10 bases. The V segment lost 8 bases and the J segment 4 bases; nucleotides outside the gene matches: 2. The length of the CDR3 is 13 residues. CDR1 and CDR2 (germline): ENHRY, SYGVKD.

The chain couples TRBV27 to TRBJ2-5; no reliable D call. The V and J ends lost 3 bases and 2 bases respectively, with 13 bases between them. Germline V gene lookup returns CDR1 MNHEY and CDR2 SMNVEV (reference sequence). The CDR3 totals 15 residues. This CDR3 is CASSFSLRNQETQYF. The CDR3 nucleotides are TGTGCCAGCAGTTTCAGCCTGAGGAATCAAGAGACCCAGTACTTC.

The chain recombines TRBV6-5 with TRBJ2-1; D is possibly TRBD1 (6 bases). Germline lookup yields CDR1 MNHEY and CDR2 SVGAGI. V lost 7 bases to trimming and J lost 1 base, with 11 bases between them. The CDR3 contains 14 residues. The CDR3 coding sequence is TGTGCCAGCACCCCAGGGACATCCTACAATGAGCAGTTCTTC. Its translation: CASTPGTSYNEQFF.

This clone has just one count. V is TRBV7-9 and J is TRBJ2-2; weak D call: TRBD2 (5 bases). The CDR3 sequence is 15 residues long. Per germline, CDR1 SEHNR and CDR2 FQNEAQ (reference sequence). The V and J ends lost 2 bases and 5 bases respectively, with 12 bases between them. The CDR3 spells CASSLLFEGTGELFF. The CDR3 nucleotides read TGTGCCAGCAGCTTACTGTTCGAGGGAACCGGGGAGCTGTTTTTT.

The V call is TRBV28, the J call TRBJ2-7; tentative D call: TRBD1 (5 bases). Germline V gene sequence: CDR1 MDHEN, CDR2 SYDVKM. Trimming took off 10 bases at V and 2 bases at J, with 18 bases between the two ends. The CDR3 loop spans 14 amino acids. The CDR3 nucleotides are TGTGCCACGCGAGTTGGGGCCCCCACCTACGAGCAGTACTTC. Protein sequence: CATRVGAPTYEQYF.

The chain links TRBV5-1 to TRBJ1-2; TRBD1 agrees at 8 bases. Trimming removed 4 bases from V and 1 base from J; junction bases left unmatched: 3. CDR1 and CDR2 (germline): SGHRS, YFSETQ. The CDR3 totals 14 residues. The DNA for the CDR3 is TGCGCCAGCAGCATAGGACAGGGTAACTATGGCTACACCTTC. It codes for CASSIGQGNYGYTF.

This clone has a handful of counts. This chain uses TRBV5-1 with TRBJ2-5; 12 bases align to TRBD2. Per the germline V gene, CDR1 is SGHRS and CDR2 is YFSETQ. There are 15 residues in the CDR3. The V and J ends lost 4 bases and 5 bases, in that order; junction bases with no gene match: 6. The CDR3 loop is CASSVLAGGGETQYF. The CDR3 DNA reads as TGCGCCAGCAGCGTACTAGCGGGGGGCGGCGAGACCCAGTACTTC.

The chain has TRBV5-1 and TRBJ1-1, with TRBD1 matching 9 bases. The CDR3 sequence is 13 residues long. Per the germline V gene, CDR1 is SGHRS and CDR2 is YFSETQ. V gave up 2 bases and J gave up 7 bases; unmatched junction bases: 3. The CDR3 DNA reads TGCGCCAGCAGCTTACAGGGGGCCCATGAAGCTTTCTTT. It encodes CASSLQGAHEAFF.

V and J are TRBV19 and TRBJ2-6; D possibly corresponds to TRBD2 (5 bases). V was shortened by 7 bases and J by 4 bases, with 11 bases between the two germline ends. This CDR3 spans 14 amino acids. Germline CDR1 is LNHDA and CDR2 is SQIVND (reference sequence). The CDR3 DNA reads as TGTGCCAGTATGAGGGTAGCCGGGGCCAACGTCCTGACTTTC. This gives the protein CASMRVAGANVLTF.

V and J are TRBV5-1 and TRBJ2-3, with D unclear. Germline assignment: CDR1 SGHRS and CDR2 YFSETQ. The length of the CDR3 is 13 residues. Deletions cut 4 bases from V and 0 bases from J, with 6 bases between. CDR3 sequence: CASSAPSTDTQYF. The DNA of the CDR3 is TGCGCCAGCAGCGCACCTAGCACAGATACGCAGTATTTT.

V gene TRBV5-5 combines with J gene TRBJ2-7, with D hard to call. Germline values: CDR1 SGHKS, CDR2 YYEKEE (reference sequence). Trimming removed 0 bases from V and 3 bases from J, with 7 bases in between. The CDR3 is 13 residues long. CDR3 coding DNA: TGTGCCAGCAGCTTGGTGGGAAACTACGAGCAGTACTTC. It codes for CASSLVGNYEQYF.

This clone was seen more than once but under ten times. This sequence joins TRBV5-4 and TRBJ2-2, with D possibly being TRBD1 (5 bases). V was clipped by 6 bases and J by 2 bases, with 11 bases between them. The V gene's germline CDR1 is SGHNT and CDR2 YYREEE (reference sequence). The CDR3 has 14 residues. The CDR3 is CASTRAINTGELFF. CDR3 nucleotide sequence: TGTGCCAGCACCAGGGCGATCAACACCGGGGAGCTGTTTTTT.

A word on this clone: The same CDR3 also results from other DNA sequences found in this sample. J is TRBJ2-5 and V is TRBV5-1, with D unresolved. This CDR3 region has 11 residues. Trimming cost V 0 bases and J 3 bases, with 0 bases left between them. The germline V gene has CDR1 SGHRS and CDR2 YFSETQ. CDR3 in amino acids: CASSLEETQYF. In nucleotides, the CDR3 is TGCGCCAGCAGCTTGGAAGAGACCCAGTACTTC.

This chain links TRBV2 with TRBJ2-2, with TRBD2 identical over 7 bases. The CDR3 runs to 16 residues. Germline CDR1 SNHLY, CDR2 FYNNEI. The ends lost 6 bases at V and 4 bases at J; junction bases unmatched: 11. CDR3 region: CASRPSPREATGELFF. For the CDR3, the DNA is TGTGCCAGCAGACCTTCCCCCCGGGAGGCCACCGGGGAGCTGTTTTTT.

The rearrangement uses TRBV10-3 and TRBJ2-2, with D possibly matching TRBD2 (5 bases). Germline V gene sequence: CDR1 ENHRY, CDR2 SYGVKD. The V end was cut by 6 bases, the J end by 3 bases, with 8 bases between. The CDR3 runs to 13 residues. CDR3 sequence: CAIRGSDTGELFF. The CDR3, as DNA: TGTGCCATCAGGGGGAGTGACACCGGGGAGCTGTTTTTT.

This sequence joins TRBV7-8 and TRBJ1-2; D remains unclear. Per germline, CDR1 SGHVS and CDR2 FQNEAQ. Deletions cut 5 bases from V and 6 bases from J, with 16 bases between. CDR3 size: 14 residues. The CDR3 nucleotides are TGTGCCAGCAGCCCCCGAAGGGTGGGAAATGGCTACACCTTC. As protein: CASSPRRVGNGYTF. The full variable domain, rest sourced from reference TRBV7-8 and TRBJ1-2, is GAGVSQSPRYKVAKRGQDVALRCDPISGHVSLFWYQQALGQGPEFLTYFQNEAQLDKSGLPSDRFFAERPEGSVSTLKIQRTQQEDSAVYLCASSPRRVGNGYTFGSGTRLTVV.

This clone was picked up one time. The chain recombines TRBV30 with TRBJ1-2; no definite D call. Between the trimmed V and J ends, which lost 1 base and 8 bases, there was a span of 17 bases. The CDR3 sequence is 14 residues long. The V gene's germline CDR1 is GTSNPN and CDR2 SVGIG (reference sequence). The CDR3 protein is CAWSATGPPRGYTF. The CDR3 coding sequence is TGTGCCTGGAGTGCTACCGGGCCCCCTAGGGGCTACACCTTC.

V is TRBV5-4 and J is TRBJ2-7, with 9 bases aligning to TRBD2. CDR3 length equals 15 residues. The junction had 7 bases not matched to a gene; V was cut back by 4 bases and J by 2 bases. The germline V gene has CDR1 SGHNT and CDR2 YYREEE (reference sequence). The DNA of the CDR3 is TGTGCCAGCAGCCTCAGAGCGGGAGGTACCTACGAGCAGTACTTC. Protein product: CASSLRAGGTYEQYF.

V usage is TRBV5-4 and J usage is TRBJ1-2, with D tentatively TRBD1 (5 bases). The V gene's germline CDR1 is SGHNT and CDR2 YYREEE (reference sequence). Between the trimmed V and J ends, which lost 4 bases and 7 bases, there was a span of 23 bases. The CDR3 loop spans 16 amino acids. The CDR3 nucleotides are TGTGCCAGCAGCCCCGGTCGAGATCGGGGGGGAGGTGGCTACACCTTC. Amino acids: CASSPGRDRGGGGYTF.

This clone came up a few times. This chain links TRBV6-1 with TRBJ1-6, with D possibly matching TRBD1 (5 bases). CDR3 length: 15 residues. The germline gives CDR1 MNHNS, CDR2 SASEGT. V was cut by 7 bases and J by 5 bases, with 15 bases left in between. The CDR3 sequence: CASTRRGADNSPLHF. The CDR3 nucleotides read TGTGCCAGCACTAGGAGGGGAGCGGATAATTCACCCCTCCACTTT.